The text below deals with one TCR beta chain. Its antigen remains unknown. V shed 6 bases and J 4 bases; nucleotides not matched to a gene: 7. Germline-derived CDR1 and CDR2 are SGHVS and FQNEAQ. This CDR3 has 14 amino acids. Libraries were prepared by immunoSEQ multiplex PCR; TCRdb keeps only in-frame clonotypes and omits some of them. The sample carries tens of thousands of clones, about 80% recorded once. This specimen comes from a study of OX40 agonist ivuxolimab in advanced cancers. Overall study context: As their treatment, patients were administered ivuxolimab, an agonistic anti-OX40 (CD134) antibody. The diagnoses of dose-escalation patients were hepatocellular carcinoma, melanoma, renal cell or head and neck cancer. General study points: Expanded clones belonging to CD8+ T cells outnumbered, on average, those of CD4+.

Sample: CD4+ or CD8+ T cells sorted from blood, taken in a trial of the OX40 agonist ivuxolimab. The sequence was obtained from an adult with an advanced solid tumor such as melanoma, head and neck, liver or kidney cancer. The genes are TRBV7-8 and TRBJ1-1; TRBD1 matches at 8 bases. CDR3: CASRRQGTVTEAFF. Written as DNA, the CDR3 is TGTGCCAGCAGGAGACAGGGGACGGTCACTGAAGCTTTCTTT.